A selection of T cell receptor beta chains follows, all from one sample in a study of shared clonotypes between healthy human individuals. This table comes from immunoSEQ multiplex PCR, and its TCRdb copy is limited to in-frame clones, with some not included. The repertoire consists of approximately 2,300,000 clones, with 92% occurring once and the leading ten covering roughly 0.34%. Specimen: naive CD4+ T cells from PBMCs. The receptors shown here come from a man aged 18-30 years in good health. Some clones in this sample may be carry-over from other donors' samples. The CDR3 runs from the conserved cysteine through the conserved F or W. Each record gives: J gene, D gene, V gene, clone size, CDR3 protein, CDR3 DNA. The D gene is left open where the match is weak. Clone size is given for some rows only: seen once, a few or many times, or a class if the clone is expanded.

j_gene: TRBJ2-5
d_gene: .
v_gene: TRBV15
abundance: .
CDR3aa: CATSKHTGRQETQYF
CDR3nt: TGTGCCACCAGCAAACATACGGGTCGTCAAGAGACCCAGTACTTC

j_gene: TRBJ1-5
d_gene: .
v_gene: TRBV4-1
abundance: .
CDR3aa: CASSQDTVGNQPQHF
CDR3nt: TGCGCCAGCAGCCAAGATACTGTGGGCAATCAGCCCCAGCATTTT

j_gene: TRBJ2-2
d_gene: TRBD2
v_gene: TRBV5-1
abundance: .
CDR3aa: CASSPTGLANTGELFF
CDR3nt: TGCGCCAGCAGCCCGACTGGACTAGCGAACACCGGGGAGCTGTTTTTT

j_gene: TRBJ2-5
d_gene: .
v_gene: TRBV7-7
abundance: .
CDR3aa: CASSPSGLAETQYF
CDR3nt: TGTGCCAGCAGCCCCTCGGGCCTAGCGGAGACCCAGTACTTC

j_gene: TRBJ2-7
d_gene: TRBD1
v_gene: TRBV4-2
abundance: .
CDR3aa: CASSHRDSSQGLYF
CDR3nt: TGTGCCAGCAGCCACCGGGACAGTTCTCAGGGTCTGTACTTC

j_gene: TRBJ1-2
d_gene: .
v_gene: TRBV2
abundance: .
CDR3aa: CASRDINYGYTF
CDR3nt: TGTGCCAGCCGGGACATCAACTATGGCTACACCTTC

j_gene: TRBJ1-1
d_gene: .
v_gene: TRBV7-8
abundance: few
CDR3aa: CASSPDRRNTEAFF
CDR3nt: TGTGCCAGCAGCCCAGATCGTAGGAACACTGAAGCTTTCTTT

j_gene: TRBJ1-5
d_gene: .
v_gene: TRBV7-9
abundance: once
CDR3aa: CASSLIQGGIDQPQHF
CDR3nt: TGTGCCAGCAGCCTCATACAGGGAGGAATCGATCAGCCCCAGCATTTT

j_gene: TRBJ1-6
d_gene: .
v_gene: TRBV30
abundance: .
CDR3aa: CAWALGRFNSPLHF
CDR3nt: TGTGCCTGGGCCTTGGGACGGTTTAATTCACCCCTCCACTTT

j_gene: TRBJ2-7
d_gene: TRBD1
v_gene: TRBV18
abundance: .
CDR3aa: CASSLGQGLYEQYF
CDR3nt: TGTGCCAGCTCACTCGGACAGGGTTTGTACGAGCAGTACTTC

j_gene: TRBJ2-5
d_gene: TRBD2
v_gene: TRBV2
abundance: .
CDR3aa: CASSGQGGLETQYF
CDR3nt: TGTGCCAGCAGTGGGCAGGGAGGGTTAGAGACCCAGTACTTC

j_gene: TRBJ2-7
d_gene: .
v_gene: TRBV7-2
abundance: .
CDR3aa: CASSLSLAGRSYEQYF
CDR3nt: TGTGCCAGCAGCTTATCTCTGGCAGGACGCTCCTACGAGCAGTACTTC

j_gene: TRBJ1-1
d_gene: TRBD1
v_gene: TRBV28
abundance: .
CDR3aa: CASSLTGRRRMNTEAFF
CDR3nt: TGTGCCAGCAGCCTGACAGGGCGGCGGAGGATGAACACTGAAGCTTTCTTT

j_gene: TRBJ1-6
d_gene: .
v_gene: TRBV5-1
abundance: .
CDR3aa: CASSLVEDNSPLHF
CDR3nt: TGCGCCAGCAGCTTGGTAGAAGATAATTCACCCCTCCACTTT

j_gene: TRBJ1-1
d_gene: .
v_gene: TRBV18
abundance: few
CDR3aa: CASSITGLENTEAFF
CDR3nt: TGTGCCAGCTCAATAACCGGTCTGGAAAACACTGAAGCTTTCTTT

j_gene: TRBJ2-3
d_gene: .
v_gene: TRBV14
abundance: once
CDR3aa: CASSQLPLNTDTQYF
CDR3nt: TGTGCCAGCAGCCAGCTTCCCTTAAACACAGATACGCAGTATTTT

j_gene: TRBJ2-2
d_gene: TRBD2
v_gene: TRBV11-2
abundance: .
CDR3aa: CASSRLAANTGELFF
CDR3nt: TGTGCCAGCAGCCGGCTAGCGGCCAACACCGGGGAGCTGTTTTTT

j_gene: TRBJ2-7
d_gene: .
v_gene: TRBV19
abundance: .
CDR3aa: CASSMQPRPTDF
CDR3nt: TGTGCCAGTAGTATGCAGCCCCGCCCCACAGATTTC

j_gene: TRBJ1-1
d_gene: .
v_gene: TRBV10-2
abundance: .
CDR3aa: CASAPLNTEAFF
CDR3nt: TGCGCCTCTGCCCCATTGAACACTGAAGCTTTCTTT

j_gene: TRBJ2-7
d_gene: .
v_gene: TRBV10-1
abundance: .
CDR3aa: CASSPPGSSYEQYF
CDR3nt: TGCGCCAGCAGTCCCCCAGGGAGCTCCTACGAGCAGTACTTC

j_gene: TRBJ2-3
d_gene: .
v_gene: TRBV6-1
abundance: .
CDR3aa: CATTQGRGDTQYF
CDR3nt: TGTGCCACCACACAGGGTAGGGGAGATACGCAGTATTTT

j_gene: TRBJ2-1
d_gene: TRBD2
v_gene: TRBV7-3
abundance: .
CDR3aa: CASSLEGTTINEQFF
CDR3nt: TGTGCCAGCAGCTTAGAGGGGACTACCATCAATGAGCAGTTCTTC

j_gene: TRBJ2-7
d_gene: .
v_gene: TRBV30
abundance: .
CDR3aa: CAWNRAGRDEQYF
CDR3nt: TGTGCCTGGAACAGGGCTGGTAGGGACGAGCAGTACTTC

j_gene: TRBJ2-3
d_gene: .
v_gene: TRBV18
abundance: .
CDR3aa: CASSLALGTDTQYF
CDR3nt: TGTGCCAGCTCTCTGGCTCTAGGCACAGATACGCAGTATTTT

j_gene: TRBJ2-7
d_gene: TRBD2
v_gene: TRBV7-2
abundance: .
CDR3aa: CASSFTSGLVGEQYF
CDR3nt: TGTGCCAGCAGCTTTACTAGCGGCCTAGTAGGCGAGCAGTACTTC

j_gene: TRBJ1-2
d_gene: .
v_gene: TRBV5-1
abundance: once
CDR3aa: CASSLGSNSNYGYTF
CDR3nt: TGCGCCAGCAGCTTAGGGAGCAATTCTAACTATGGCTACACCTTC

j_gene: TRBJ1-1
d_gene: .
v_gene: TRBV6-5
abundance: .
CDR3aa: CASSTNRYTEAFF
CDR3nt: TGTGCCAGCAGTACCAACAGGTACACTGAAGCTTTCTTT

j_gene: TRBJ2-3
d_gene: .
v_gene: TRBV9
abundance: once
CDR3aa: CASSVGLRSGADTQYF
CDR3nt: TGTGCCAGCAGCGTAGGTTTGCGCTCAGGGGCAGATACGCAGTATTTT

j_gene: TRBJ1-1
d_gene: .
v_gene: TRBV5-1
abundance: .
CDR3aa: CASSFVPDTEAFF
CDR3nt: TGCGCCAGCAGTTTTGTCCCTGACACTGAAGCTTTCTTT

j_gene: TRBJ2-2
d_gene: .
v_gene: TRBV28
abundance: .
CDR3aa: CASSSLGTNTGELFF
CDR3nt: TGTGCCAGCAGTTCTTTGGGGACGAACACCGGGGAGCTGTTTTTT

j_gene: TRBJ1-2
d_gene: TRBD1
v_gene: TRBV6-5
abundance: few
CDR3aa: CASRAGQIYGYTF
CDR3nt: TGTGCCAGTAGGGCGGGACAGATCTATGGCTACACCTTC

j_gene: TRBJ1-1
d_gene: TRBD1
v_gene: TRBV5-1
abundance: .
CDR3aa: CASSFRTGGDTEAFF
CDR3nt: TGCGCCAGCAGCTTCAGGACAGGGGGTGACACTGAAGCTTTCTTT

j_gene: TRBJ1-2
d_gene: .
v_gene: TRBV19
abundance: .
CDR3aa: CASRVGGSVGYTF
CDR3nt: TGTGCCAGTCGCGTGGGGGGCAGTGTCGGCTACACCTTC

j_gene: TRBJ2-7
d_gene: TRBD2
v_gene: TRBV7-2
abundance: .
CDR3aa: CASSPSAPSGIGEQYF
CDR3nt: TGTGCCAGCAGCCCCTCGGCGCCTAGCGGGATAGGCGAGCAGTACTTC

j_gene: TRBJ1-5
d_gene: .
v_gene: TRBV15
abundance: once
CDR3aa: CATSTPSGQPQHF
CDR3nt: TGTGCCACCAGCACGCCTTCAGGTCAGCCCCAGCATTTT

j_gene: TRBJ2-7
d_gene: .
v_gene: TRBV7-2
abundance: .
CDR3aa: CASSLVGQDAYEQYF
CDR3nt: TGTGCCAGCAGCTTAGTCGGGCAGGACGCCTACGAGCAGTACTTC

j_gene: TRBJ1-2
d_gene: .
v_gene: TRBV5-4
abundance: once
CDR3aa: CASSLAGAGTNYGYTF
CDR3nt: TGTGCCAGCAGCTTGGCAGGTGCGGGGACCAACTATGGCTACACCTTC

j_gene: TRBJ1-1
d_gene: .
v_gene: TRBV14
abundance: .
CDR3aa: CASSRPGLTEAFF
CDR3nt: TGTGCCAGCAGCCGGCCCGGTCTCACTGAAGCTTTCTTT

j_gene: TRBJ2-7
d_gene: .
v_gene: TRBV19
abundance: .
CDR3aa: CASSIDPRVVRSYEQYF
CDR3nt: TGTGCCAGTAGTATAGATCCCCGGGTCGTGAGGTCCTACGAGCAGTACTTC

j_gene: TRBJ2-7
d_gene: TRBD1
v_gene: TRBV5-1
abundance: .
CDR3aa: CASSLEGTGDEQYF
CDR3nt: TGCGCCAGCAGCTTGGAAGGGACAGGGGACGAGCAGTACTTC

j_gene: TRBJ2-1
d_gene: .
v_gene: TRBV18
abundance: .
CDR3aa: CASSPPRLARYNEQFF
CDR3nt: TGTGCCAGCTCACCACCTAGGCTAGCGCGATACAATGAGCAGTTCTTC

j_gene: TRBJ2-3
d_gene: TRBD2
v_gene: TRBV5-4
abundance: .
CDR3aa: CASSTGTSGGGNTQYF
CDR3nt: TGTGCCAGCAGCACCGGGACTAGCGGTGGTGGAAATACGCAGTATTTT